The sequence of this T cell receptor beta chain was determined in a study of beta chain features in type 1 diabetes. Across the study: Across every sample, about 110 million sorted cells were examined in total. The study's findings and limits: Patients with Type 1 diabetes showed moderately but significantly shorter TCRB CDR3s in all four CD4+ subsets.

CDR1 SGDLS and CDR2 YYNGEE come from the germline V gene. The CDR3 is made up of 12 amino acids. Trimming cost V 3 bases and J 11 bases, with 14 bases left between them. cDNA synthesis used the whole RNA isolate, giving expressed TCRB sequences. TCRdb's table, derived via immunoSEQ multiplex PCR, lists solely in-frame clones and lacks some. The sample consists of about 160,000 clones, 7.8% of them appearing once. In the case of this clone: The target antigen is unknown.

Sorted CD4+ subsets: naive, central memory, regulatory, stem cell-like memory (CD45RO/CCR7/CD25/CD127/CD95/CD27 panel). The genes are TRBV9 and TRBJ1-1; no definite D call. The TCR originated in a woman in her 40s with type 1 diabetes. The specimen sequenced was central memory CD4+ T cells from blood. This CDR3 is CASSAVAGRAFF. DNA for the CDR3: TGTGCCAGCAGCGCCGTCGCAGGTCGGGCTTTCTTT.